Included here is one TCR beta chain sequence, with context. Per the original data handling: Cell counts per sample came from amplifying reference gene primers. Assay used: immunoSEQ multiplex PCR; TCRdb lists only in-frame clones, some missing. The V and J calls and the clone size are those of that table, but D and trimming were determined from the DNA. The sample contains some 250,000 clones, 82% of which appear only once. The CDR3 is 15 residues long. CDR1 is SGHNT, CDR2 YYREEE, per germline (reference sequence). V was pared by 4 bases and J by 1 base, with 8 bases of the junction left unmatched. The sample comes from a study of blood T cell repertoires in COVID-19. Overall study: Samples of COVID-19 (acute and convalescent) were obtained from the United States, Italy and Spain.

The clonotype was recovered from a woman younger than 30 with acute or convalescent COVID-19. Sequenced: peripheral blood. The chain uses TRBV5-4 and TRBJ2-7; 7 bases are shared with TRBD1. The CDR3 region has the DNA TGTGCCAGCAGCGGAGCCCCGGGACAGTCCTACGAGCAGTACTTC. Its translation: CASSGAPGQSYEQYF.